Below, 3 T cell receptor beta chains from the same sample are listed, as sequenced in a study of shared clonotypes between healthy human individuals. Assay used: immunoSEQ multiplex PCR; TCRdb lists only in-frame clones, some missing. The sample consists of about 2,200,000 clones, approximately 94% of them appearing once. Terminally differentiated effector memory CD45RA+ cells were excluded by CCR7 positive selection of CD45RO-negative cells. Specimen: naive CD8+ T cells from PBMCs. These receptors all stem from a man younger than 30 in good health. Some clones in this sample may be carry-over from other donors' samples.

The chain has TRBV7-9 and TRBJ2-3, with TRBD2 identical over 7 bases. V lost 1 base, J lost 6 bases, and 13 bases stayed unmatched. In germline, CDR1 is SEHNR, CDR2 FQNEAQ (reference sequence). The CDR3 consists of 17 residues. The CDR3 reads CASSLVSGTVSGDTQYF. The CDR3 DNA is TGTGCCAGCAGCTTAGTGAGCGGGACTGTCTCGGGGGATACGCAGTATTTT.

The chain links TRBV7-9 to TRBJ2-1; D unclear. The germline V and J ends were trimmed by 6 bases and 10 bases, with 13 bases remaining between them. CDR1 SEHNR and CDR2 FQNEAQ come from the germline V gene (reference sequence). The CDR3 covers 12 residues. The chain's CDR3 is CASSRTPREQFF. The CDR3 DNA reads TGTGCCAGCAGTCGGACCCCTAGGGAGCAGTTCTTC.

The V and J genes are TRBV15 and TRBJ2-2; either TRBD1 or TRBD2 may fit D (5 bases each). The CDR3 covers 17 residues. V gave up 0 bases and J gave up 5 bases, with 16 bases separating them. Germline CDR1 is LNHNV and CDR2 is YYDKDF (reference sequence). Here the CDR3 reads CATSRDLRDGATGELFF. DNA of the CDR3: TGTGCCACCAGCAGAGATCTTCGGGACGGGGCAACCGGGGAGCTGTTTTTT. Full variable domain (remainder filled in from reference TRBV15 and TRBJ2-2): DAMVIQNPRYQVTQFGKPVTLSCSQTLNHNVMYWYQQKSSQAPKLLFHYYDKDFNNEADTPDNFQSRRPNTSFCFLDIRSPGLGDTAMYLCATSRDLRDGATGELFFGEGSRLTVL.